This TCR beta chain was captured by sequencing in a study of beta chain features in type 1 diabetes. Trimming removed 4 bases at V and 5 bases at J, with 13 bases between. Germline lookup yields CDR1 SGHVS and CDR2 FNYEAQ. CDR3 length equals 14 residues. The authors reverse transcribed all of the isolated RNA, so sequencing captured expressed TCRB transcripts. Some clones are missing from TCRdb's copy, which holds only in-frame ones; the method was immunoSEQ multiplex PCR. This table has 390,000 or so clones, 14% appearing once. This clone was counted between two and nine times. The chain combines TRBV7-6 with TRBJ2-3; D may match TRBD1 or TRBD2 (5 bases each). This receptor was obtained from a man aged 25-40 years in good health. The sample consisted of naive CD4+ T cells from blood. The CDR3 nucleotides read TGTGCCAGCAGCTCCAGACGGGGCGGAGATACGCAGTATTTT. This encodes CASSSRRGGDTQYF.